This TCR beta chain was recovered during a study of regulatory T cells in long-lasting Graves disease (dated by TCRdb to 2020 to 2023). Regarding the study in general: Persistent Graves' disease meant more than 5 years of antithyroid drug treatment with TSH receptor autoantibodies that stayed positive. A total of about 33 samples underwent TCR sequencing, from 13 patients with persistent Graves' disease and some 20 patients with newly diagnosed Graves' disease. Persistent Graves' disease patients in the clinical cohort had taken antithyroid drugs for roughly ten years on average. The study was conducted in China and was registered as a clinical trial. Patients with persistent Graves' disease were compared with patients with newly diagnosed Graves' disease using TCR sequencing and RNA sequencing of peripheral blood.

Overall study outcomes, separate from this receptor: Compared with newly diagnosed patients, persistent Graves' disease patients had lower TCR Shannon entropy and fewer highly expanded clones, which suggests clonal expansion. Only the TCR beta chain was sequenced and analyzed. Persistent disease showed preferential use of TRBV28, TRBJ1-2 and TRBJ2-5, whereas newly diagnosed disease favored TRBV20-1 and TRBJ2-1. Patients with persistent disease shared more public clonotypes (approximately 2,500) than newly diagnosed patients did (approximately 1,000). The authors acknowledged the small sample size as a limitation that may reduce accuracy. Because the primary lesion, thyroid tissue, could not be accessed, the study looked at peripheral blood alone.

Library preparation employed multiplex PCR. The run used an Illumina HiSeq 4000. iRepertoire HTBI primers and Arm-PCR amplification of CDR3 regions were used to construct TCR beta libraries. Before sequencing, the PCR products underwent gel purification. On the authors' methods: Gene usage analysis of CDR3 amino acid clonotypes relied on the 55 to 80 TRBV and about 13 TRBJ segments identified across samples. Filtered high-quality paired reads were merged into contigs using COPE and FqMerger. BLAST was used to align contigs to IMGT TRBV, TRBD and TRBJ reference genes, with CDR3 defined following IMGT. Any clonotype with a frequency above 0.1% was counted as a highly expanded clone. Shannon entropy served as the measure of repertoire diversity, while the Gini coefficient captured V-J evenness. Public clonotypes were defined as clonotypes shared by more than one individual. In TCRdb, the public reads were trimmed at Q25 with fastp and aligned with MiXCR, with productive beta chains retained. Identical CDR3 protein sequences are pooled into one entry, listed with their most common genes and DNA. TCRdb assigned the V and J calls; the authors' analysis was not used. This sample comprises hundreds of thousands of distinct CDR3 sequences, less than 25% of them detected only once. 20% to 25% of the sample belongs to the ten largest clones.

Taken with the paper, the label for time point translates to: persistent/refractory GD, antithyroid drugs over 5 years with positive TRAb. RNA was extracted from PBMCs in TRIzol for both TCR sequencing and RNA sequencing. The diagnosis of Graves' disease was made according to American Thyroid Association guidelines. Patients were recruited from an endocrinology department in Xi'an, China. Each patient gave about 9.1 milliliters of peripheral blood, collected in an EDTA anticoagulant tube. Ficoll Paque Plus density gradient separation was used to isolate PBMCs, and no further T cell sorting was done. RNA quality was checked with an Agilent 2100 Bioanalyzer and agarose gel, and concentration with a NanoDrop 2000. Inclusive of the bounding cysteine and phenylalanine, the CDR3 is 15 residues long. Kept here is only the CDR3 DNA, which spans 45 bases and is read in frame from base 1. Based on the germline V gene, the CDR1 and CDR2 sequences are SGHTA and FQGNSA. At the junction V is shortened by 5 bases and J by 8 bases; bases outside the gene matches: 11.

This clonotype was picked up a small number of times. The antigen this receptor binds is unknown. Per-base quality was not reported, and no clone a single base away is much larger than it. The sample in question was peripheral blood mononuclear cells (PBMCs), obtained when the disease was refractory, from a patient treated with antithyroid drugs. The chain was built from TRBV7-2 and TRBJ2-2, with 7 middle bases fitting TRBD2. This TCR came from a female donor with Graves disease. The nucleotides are TGTGCCAGCAGCGTACTCGGGACTACCAGTGGGGAGCTGTTTTTT. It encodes CASSVLGTTSGELFF.